A single sample is the source of the 7 T cell receptor beta chains below, sequenced in a study of vaccination and CD4 T cells after COVID-19. Treatment described: roughly 10-day PBMC culture with coronavirus spike peptide pools or control peptides (ViraFEST assay). With the Oncomine TCR Beta short-read assay, DNA from cultured CD4+ T cells was sequenced. MiXCR, applied by TCRdb to the PCR reads, yields one record per CDR3 protein. The table lists more than 20,000 distinct CDR3 sequences, roughly 45% of them singletons. Antigen specificity for these receptors is unknown. Sequenced: CD4+ T cells from blood, cultured in vitro. These receptors all come from a human donor who had recovered from COVID-19.

CDR3 loop: CSAQDGGRASDTQYF. The CDR3 region has the DNA TGCAGTGCCCAAGATGGCGGGAGGGCCTCAGATACGCAGTATTTT. V gene TRBV20-1 combines with J gene TRBJ2-3, with 9 positions matching TRBD2. V trimming: 6 bases; J trimming: 4 bases; junction bases outside the gene matches: 11. In germline, CDR1 is DFQATT, CDR2 SNEGSKA (reference sequence). CDR3 length equals 15 residues.

This chain connects TRBV20-1 to TRBJ2-1, with 9 bases fitting TRBD2. Unmatched junction bases numbered 8, after V lost 1 base and J lost 7 bases. Per germline, CDR1 DFQATT and CDR2 SNEGSKA (reference sequence). This CDR3 region has 15 residues. CDR3 sequence (DNA): TGCAGTGCTAGAGTCAGCCTAGCGGGAACGAATGAGCAGTTCTTC. Residues: CSARVSLAGTNEQFF.

The CDR3 DNA is TGTGCCAGTAGTAACCAGGACCACTACGAGCAGTACTTC. Translated: CASSNQDHYEQYF. The rearrangement links TRBV19 to TRBJ2-7; D gene uncertain. Trimming pared 4 bases from V and 3 bases from J, leaving 10 bases between. Germline loops: CDR1 LNHDA, CDR2 SQIVND (reference sequence). CDR3 length: 13 amino acids.

The chain couples TRBV6-1 to TRBJ2-3; maybe TRBD1 (6 bases). The CDR3 is made up of 15 amino acids. The V and J ends lost 6 bases and 0 bases respectively, with 13 bases between them. Germline-derived CDR1 and CDR2 are MNHNS and SASEGT. CDR3: CASRGRQVSTDTQYF. CDR3 coding DNA: TGTGCCAGCAGGGGTCGACAGGTTAGCACAGATACGCAGTATTTT.

The chain is built from TRBV11-2 and TRBJ2-2; perhaps TRBD1 as D (5 bases). In germline, CDR1 is SGHAT, CDR2 FQNNGV. Trimming took 7 bases from V and 4 from J, leaving 13 bases between them. This CDR3 contains 14 residues. The CDR3 sequence: CASTQGRFTGELFF. The DNA of the CDR3 is TGTGCCAGCACCCAGGGAAGATTCACCGGGGAGCTGTTTTTT.

This chain joins TRBV5-3 and TRBJ1-6; the D is unclear. TRBV5-3 has ORF status, its function being uncertain. V shed 0 bases and J shed 10 bases, with 17 bases lying between them. The CDR3 runs 16 residues. In DNA form, the CDR3 reads TGTGCCAGAAGCTTGGCCCGGTATAGGGCTAACTCACCCCTCCACTTT. It codes for CARSLARYRANSPLHF.

V gene TRBV18 combines with J gene TRBJ1-1; D is uncertain. The CDR3 has 15 amino acids. Germline V gives CDR1 KGHSH, CDR2 LQKENI. The V gene lost 1 base and the J gene lost 1 base, with 10 bases spanning the gap. The CDR3 loop reads CASSPRGKANTEAFF. The CDR3 coding sequence is TGTGCCAGCTCACCACGAGGGAAAGCGAACACTGAAGCTTTCTTT.